Each of the 21 T cell receptor beta chains below was sequenced from the same sample in a study of CD8 T cells in Susac syndrome. cDNA came from around 0.5 to 1 ug RNA primed by random hexamers. Via MiXCR, TCRdb re-called the immunoSEQ multiplex PCR reads, giving one row per CDR3 protein. Of about 300,000 distinct CDR3 sequences in the sample, 80% to 90% were seen once. The sample consisted of CD8+ T cells from PBMCs. The receptors here all came from a human donor with multiple sclerosis.

The V call is TRBV28, the J call TRBJ2-7, with TRBD1 matching over 11 bases. J lost 3 bases, V lost 10 bases, and 5 bases had no gene match. The CDR3 runs to 13 residues. From germline, CDR1 is MDHEN and CDR2 SYDVKM. The CDR3 sequence: CATEGTGGYEQYF. The CDR3 region has the DNA TGTGCCACGGAGGGGACAGGGGGCTACGAGCAGTACTTC. Based on the CDR3 plus reference TRBV28 and TRBJ2-7, the full variable domain is DVKVTQSSRYLVKRTGEKVFLECVQDMDHENMFWYRQDPGLGLRLIYFSYDVKMKEKGDIPEGYSVSREKKERFSLILESASTNQTSMYLCATEGTGGYEQYFGPGTRLTVT.

The chain couples TRBV27 to TRBJ1-6; D is unresolved. The CDR3 runs 13 residues. Germline CDR1 and CDR2: MNHEY and SMNVEV (reference sequence). The V and J ends lost 2 bases and 14 bases respectively, with 13 bases between them. The DNA for the CDR3 is TGTGCCAGCAGTTTAAATTGGGTTACAGCCCTCCACTTT. Translated, it gives CASSLNWVTALHF.

This clonotype was picked up one time. The chain combines TRBV2 with TRBJ1-1, with D uncertain. The V end was cut by 5 bases, the J end by 2 bases, with 15 bases between. This CDR3 has 15 residues. Germline values: CDR1 SNHLY, CDR2 FYNNEI. The CDR3 DNA sequence: TGTGCCAGCAGTCTCCCGGGAGACCCAAACACTGAAGCTTTCTTT. Protein product: CASSLPGDPNTEAFF. Based on the CDR3 plus reference TRBV2 and TRBJ1-1, the full variable domain is EPEVTQTPSHQVTQMGQEVILRCVPISNHLYFYWYRQILGQKVEFLVSFYNNEISEKSEIFDDQFSVERPDGSNFTLKIRSTKLEDSAMYFCASSLPGDPNTEAFFGQGTRLTVV.

The chain is built from TRBV24-1 and TRBJ2-1; TRBD1 might be the D (6 bases). The CDR3 sequence is 15 residues long. V lost 5 bases and J lost 7, with 17 bases in between. CDR1 is KGHDR and CDR2 is SFDVKD in the germline V gene. The CDR3 DNA follows: TGTGCCACCAGTGCCCCAGGGGATTGGATGAATGAGCAGTTCTTC. This codes for CATSAPGDWMNEQFF.

This rearrangement joins TRBV27 to TRBJ1-1; D perhaps matches TRBD1 (5 bases). This CDR3 has 15 amino acids. From germline, CDR1 is MNHEY and CDR2 SMNVEV (reference sequence). V shed 6 bases and J shed 4 bases, with 18 bases lying between them. CDR3 sequence reads: CASRPILSGGTEAFF. CDR3 sequence (DNA): TGTGCCAGCAGACCTATATTGTCTGGGGGCACTGAAGCTTTCTTT.

This chain connects TRBV6-6 to TRBJ1-1; possible D gene TRBD1, 5 bases. The V gene lost 5 bases and the J gene lost 8 bases, with 12 bases spanning the gap. This CDR3 has 12 residues. From germline, CDR1 is MNHNY and CDR2 SVGAGI (reference sequence). CDR3 residues: CASSLSGIEAFF. The CDR3 coding sequence is TGTGCCAGCAGTCTGTCAGGGATCGAAGCTTTCTTT.

The chain has TRBV6-4 and TRBJ1-5; tentatively, D is TRBD1 (5 bases). V shed 2 bases and J shed 7 bases, with 15 bases lying between them. This CDR3 has 15 residues. Germline V gives CDR1 MRHNA, CDR2 SNTAGT. The DNA for the CDR3 is TGTGCCAGCAGTGACCCGAAGGGGAGCTCCCAGCCCCAGCATTTT. Its translation: CASSDPKGSSQPQHF.

This chain links TRBV29-1 with TRBJ2-7; 7 bases map to TRBD1. Germline CDR1 SQVTM, CDR2 ANQGSEA. The CDR3 loop spans 14 amino acids. V shed 4 bases and J 4 bases; nucleotides not matched to a gene: 10. CDR3 nucleotides: TGCAGCGTTGCCCCCGGGACAGCTGGTTACGAGCAGTACTTC. Residues: CSVAPGTAGYEQYF.

This sequence joins TRBV29-1 and TRBJ2-1, with 8 bases fitting TRBD2. The CDR3 covers 13 residues. Germline trimming cut 2 bases from V and 10 bases from J; bases unmatched to any gene: 7. CDR1 is SQVTM and CDR2 is ANQGSEA in the germline V gene. The CDR3 DNA is TGCAGCGTTGAAATGGACACTAGCGGCGAGCAGTTCTTC. Translation gives CSVEMDTSGEQFF.

This clonotype was counted only a few times. J is TRBJ1-3 and V is TRBV30; D gene ambiguous. Germline CDR1 reads GTSNPN; CDR2 reads SVGIG (reference sequence). The CDR3 loop spans 12 amino acids. Trimming removed 0 bases at V and 4 bases at J, with 4 bases between. CDR3 coding DNA: TGTGCCTGGAGTGTTGACGGAAACACCATATATTTT. Residues: CAWSVDGNTIYF.

This rearrangement joins TRBV7-9 to TRBJ1-2; 10 bases agree with TRBD1. The trim removed 11 bases at V and 8 bases at J, leaving 17 bases unmatched. The CDR3 is made up of 15 amino acids. CDR1 SEHNR and CDR2 FQNEAQ come from the germline V gene (reference sequence). The CDR3 here is CAGHTGGQGSTGYTF. For the CDR3, the DNA is TGTGCCGGTCATACGGGGGGACAGGGGTCGACAGGCTACACCTTC.

The chain has TRBV28 and TRBJ2-1, with TRBD2 matching 7 bases. The V and J ends lost 5 bases and 2 bases, in that order; junction bases with no gene match: 9. The length of the CDR3 is 16 residues. Per germline, CDR1 MDHEN and CDR2 SYDVKM. CDR3 amino acids: CASSLPSGFTYNEQFF. The CDR3 region has the DNA TGTGCCAGCAGTCTACCTAGCGGCTTCACCTACAATGAGCAGTTCTTC.

J is TRBJ1-1 and V is TRBV7-9, with unresolved D. The V and J ends lost 5 bases and 0 bases respectively, with 16 bases between them. Germline CDR1 and CDR2: SEHNR and FQNEAQ (reference sequence). The CDR3 totals 16 residues. The CDR3 loop is CASSEIGRSMNTEAFF. CDR3 nucleotides: TGTGCCAGCAGCGAAATAGGACGGTCAATGAACACTGAAGCTTTCTTT.

The chain employs TRBV28 and TRBJ1-4; tentatively, D is TRBD1 (5 bases). The CDR3 loop spans 14 amino acids. With 6 bases removed from V and 5 bases from J, the gap between germline ends came to 13 bases. Germline V gives CDR1 MDHEN, CDR2 SYDVKM. This CDR3 reads CASSDRGGNEKLFF. The DNA for the CDR3 is TGTGCCAGCAGCGACCGGGGGGGGAATGAAAAACTGTTTTTT. Using reference TRBV28 and TRBJ1-4 for the parts outside the CDR3, the full variable domain is DVKVTQSSRYLVKRTGEKVFLECVQDMDHENMFWYRQDPGLGLRLIYFSYDVKMKEKGDIPEGYSVSREKKERFSLILESASTNQTSMYLCASSDRGGNEKLFFGSGTQLSVL.

This clonotype was seen only once. The chain couples TRBV7-9 to TRBJ1-2; TRBD1 matches at 9 bases. Germline-derived CDR1 and CDR2 are SEHNR and FQNEAQ (reference sequence). V gave up 5 bases and J gave up 1 base; unmatched junction bases: 5. The CDR3 has 15 residues. CDR3 in DNA: TGTGCCAGCAGCATCCGGGACAGGGTTAACTATGGCTACACCTTC. Amino acids: CASSIRDRVNYGYTF.

V and J are TRBV7-9 and TRBJ1-1, with TRBD1 identical over 9 bases. V shed 5 bases and J 0 bases; nucleotides not matched to a gene: 4. Per the germline V gene, CDR1 is SEHNR and CDR2 is FQNEAQ (reference sequence). The CDR3 spans 15 residues. The CDR3: CASSPGQGMNTEAFF. The CDR3 DNA is TGTGCCAGCAGCCCAGGACAGGGGATGAACACTGAAGCTTTCTTT.

The CDR3: CASSSRQATHREQYF. CDR3 bases: TGTGCCAGCAGTTCCCGACAAGCGACGCACCGAGAGCAGTACTTC. This chain links TRBV12-3 or TRBV12-4 with TRBJ2-7; D not resolved. The CDR3 runs to 15 residues. Between the trimmed V and J ends, which lost 4 bases and 7 bases, there was a span of 20 bases.

The rearrangement links TRBV2 to TRBJ2-7; D perhaps matches TRBD1 (5 bases). The length of the CDR3 is 11 residues. Germline CDR1 SNHLY, CDR2 FYNNEI. The germline V and J ends were trimmed by 7 bases and 10 bases, with 14 bases remaining between them. CDR3 sequence: CASIGVPGQYF. The DNA for the CDR3 is TGTGCCAGCATAGGGGTACCCGGTCAGTACTTC.

The chain joins TRBV24-1 to TRBJ2-1, with 7 bases lining up with TRBD1. The CDR3 consists of 16 residues. CDR1 and CDR2 (germline): KGHDR, SFDVKD. Trimming at V came to 5 bases and at J to 0 bases, leaving 6 bases not matched to a gene. The CDR3, as DNA: TGTGCCACCAGTGGCCTCCGGGACAGCTCCTACAATGAGCAGTTCTTC. Its protein product is CATSGLRDSSYNEQFF.

V is TRBV14 and J is TRBJ2-7, with D tentatively TRBD1 (5 bases). CDR3 size: 13 residues. Germline V CDR1 and CDR2: SGHDN, FVKESK. The V end lost 5 bases, the J end lost 5 bases, and 13 bases lay between the germline ends. This CDR3 reads CASSAGPLNEQYF. The DNA of the CDR3 is TGTGCCAGCAGCGCAGGGCCCTTGAACGAGCAGTACTTC.

This clonotype was observed once. This sequence joins TRBV28 and TRBJ2-2; D is unresolved. The V end lost 8 bases, the J end lost 2 bases, and 18 bases lay between the germline ends. Looked up from germline, CDR1 is MDHEN and CDR2 is SYDVKM. The CDR3 totals 16 residues. This CDR3 is CASLYYRGLNTGELFF. The CDR3 DNA reads TGTGCCAGCTTATACTACAGAGGATTAAACACCGGGGAGCTGTTTTTT.